This T cell receptor beta chain was recovered during a study of human T cells and chemical hapten exposure. The overall study: Skin of the upper inner arm, approximately 2 cm by approximately 2 cm, received 2% DPC for sensitization. Read at 6 days, the patch tests placed 0.01% DPC on the upper back.

This clonotype was counted many times. What it binds is not known. Time point denoted: patch test 3, about 24 weeks after DPC sensitization. Treatment meaning: therapeutic diphenylcyclopropenone sensitization with weekly scalp DPC. Trimming left V 3 bases short and J 0 bases short, with 9 bases between. This CDR3 has 15 residues. Germline V gene lookup returns CDR1 KGHSH and CDR2 LQKENI. General study results and limits: Healthy people's immune response may differ from that of the donors, who had alopecia.

Original analysis: Sample TCR counts, which ranged from 23,224 to 690,600, had a median of roughly 100,000. TCRdb reanalysed the RACE reads using MiXCR and keeps one entry per CDR3 protein. The V and J calls here are based on TCRdb, not the publication. The profile shows roughly 90,000 distinct CDR3 sequences, roughly a tenth of them singletons. The material was whole blood, obtained in connection with sensitization to the hapten diphenylcyclopropenone (DPC). This chain connects TRBV18 to TRBJ1-3; possibly TRBD1 for D (5 bases). The TCR originated in a woman in her thirties with alopecia areata. Some clones in this sample may be carry-over from other donors' samples. This chain's CDR3 is CASSPGTGSGNTIYF. CDR3 nucleotide sequence: TGTGCCAGCTCACCCGGGACGGGCTCTGGAAACACCATATATTTT.